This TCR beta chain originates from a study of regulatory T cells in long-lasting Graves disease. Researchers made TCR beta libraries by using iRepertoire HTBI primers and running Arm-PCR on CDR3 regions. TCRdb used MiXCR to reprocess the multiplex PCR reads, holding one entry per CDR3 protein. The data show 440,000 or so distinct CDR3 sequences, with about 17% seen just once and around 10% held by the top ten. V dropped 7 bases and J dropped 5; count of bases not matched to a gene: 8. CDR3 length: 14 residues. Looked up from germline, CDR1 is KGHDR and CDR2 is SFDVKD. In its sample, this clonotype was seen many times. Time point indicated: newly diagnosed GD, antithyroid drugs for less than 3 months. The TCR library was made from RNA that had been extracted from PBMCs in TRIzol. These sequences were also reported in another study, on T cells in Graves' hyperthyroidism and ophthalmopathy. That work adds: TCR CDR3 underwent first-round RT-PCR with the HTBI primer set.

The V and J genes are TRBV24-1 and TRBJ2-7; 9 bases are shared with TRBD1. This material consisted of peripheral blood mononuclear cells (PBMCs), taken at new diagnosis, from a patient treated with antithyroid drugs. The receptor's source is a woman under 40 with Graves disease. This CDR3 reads CATSPGRQGDEQYF. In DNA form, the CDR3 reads TGTGCCACCAGCCCTGGGAGACAGGGGGACGAGCAGTACTTC.